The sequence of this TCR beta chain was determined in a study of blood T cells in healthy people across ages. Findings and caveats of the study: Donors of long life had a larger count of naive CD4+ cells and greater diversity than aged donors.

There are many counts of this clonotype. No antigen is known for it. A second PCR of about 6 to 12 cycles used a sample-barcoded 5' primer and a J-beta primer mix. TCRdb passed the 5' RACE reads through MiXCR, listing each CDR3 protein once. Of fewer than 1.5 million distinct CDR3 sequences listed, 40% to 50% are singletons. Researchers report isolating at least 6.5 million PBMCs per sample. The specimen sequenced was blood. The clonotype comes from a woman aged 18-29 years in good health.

The chain's CDR3 is CASSLGTGSYNEQFF. DNA of the CDR3: TGTGCCAGCAGCTTAGGCACCGGCTCCTACAATGAGCAGTTCTTC. V usage is TRBV7-9 and J usage is TRBJ2-1; D is ambiguous. Between the trimmed V and J ends, which lost 1 base and 0 bases, there was a span of 7 bases. The CDR3 has 15 residues. Germline V gene lookup returns CDR1 SEHNR and CDR2 FQNEAQ (reference sequence).